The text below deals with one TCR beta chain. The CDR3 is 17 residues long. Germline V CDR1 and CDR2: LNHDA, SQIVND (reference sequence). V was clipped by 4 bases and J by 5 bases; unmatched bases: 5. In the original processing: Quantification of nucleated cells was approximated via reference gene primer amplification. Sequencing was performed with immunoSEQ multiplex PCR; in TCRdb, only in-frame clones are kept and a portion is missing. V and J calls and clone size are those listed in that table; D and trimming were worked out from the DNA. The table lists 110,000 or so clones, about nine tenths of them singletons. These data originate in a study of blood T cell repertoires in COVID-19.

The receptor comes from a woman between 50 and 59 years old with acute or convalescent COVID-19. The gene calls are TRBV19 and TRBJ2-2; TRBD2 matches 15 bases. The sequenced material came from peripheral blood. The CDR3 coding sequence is TGTGCCAGTAGTAGGGGGACTAGCGGGAGGTGGACCGGGGAGCTGTTTTTT. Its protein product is CASSRGTSGRWTGELFF.